Shown below are 26 T cell receptor beta chains from a single sample sequenced in a study of CD8 T cells in Susac syndrome. An input of roughly 0.5 to 1 ug of RNA was subjected to reverse transcription using random hexamers. TCRdb analysed the immunoSEQ multiplex PCR reads with MiXCR anew, one entry per CDR3 protein. The sample contains about 130,000 distinct CDR3 sequences, about 94% of which appear only once. Sequencing used CD4+ T cells from PBMCs. The receptor source for this set is a human donor with multiple sclerosis.

A single count supports this clonotype. The chain is built from TRBV7-8 and TRBJ2-5; the D gene is possibly TRBD2 (5 bases). Trimming shortened V by 4 bases and J by 7 bases, and 16 bases separated the two germline ends. The germline V gene encodes CDR1 SGHVS and CDR2 FQNEAQ. The CDR3 has 14 amino acids. The CDR3 nucleotides read TGTGCCAGCAGCTCGACGGACGGCGGAGGGACCCAGTACTTC. This gives the protein CASSSTDGGGTQYF.

The chain recombines TRBV19 with TRBJ1-2; D unresolved. CDR1 is LNHDA, CDR2 SQIVND, per germline (reference sequence). The CDR3 consists of 13 residues. Deletions cut 7 bases from V and 2 bases from J, with 11 bases between. CDR3 protein: CASTWEPNYGYTF. CDR3 in DNA: TGTGCCAGTACATGGGAACCAAACTATGGCTACACCTTC.

The gene calls are TRBV7-6 and TRBJ2-2, with D possibly TRBD1 on 5 matching bases. There are 16 residues in the CDR3. V was shortened by 5 bases and J by 1 base, with 14 bases between the two germline ends. Germline V gene data show CDR1 as SGHVS and CDR2 as FNYEAQ. The chain's CDR3 is CASSPLKGQNTGELFF. The CDR3 nucleotides are TGTGCCAGCAGCCCGTTAAAGGGGCAGAACACCGGGGAGCTGTTTTTT.

The V call is TRBV14, the J call TRBJ2-1; 11 bases are shared with TRBD2. The CDR3 contains 15 residues. Germline V gene data show CDR1 as SGHDN and CDR2 as FVKESK. With V trimmed by 4 bases and J by 9 bases, 8 bases remained unmatched. DNA for the CDR3: TGTGCCAGCAGCCTTAGCGGGGGGGCGGAAGTTGAGCAGTTCTTC. Encoded protein: CASSLSGGAEVEQFF. Together with reference TRBV14 and TRBJ2-1, the CDR3 gives the full variable domain: EAGVTQFPSHSVIEKGQTVTLRCDPISGHDNLYWYRRVMGKEIKFLLHFVKESKQDESGMPNNRFLAERTGGTYSTLKVQPAELEDSGVYFCASSLSGGAEVEQFFGPGTRLTVL.

This clonotype was counted a single time. This chain links TRBV12-3 or TRBV12-4 with TRBJ1-2; D remains unclear. The V and J ends lost 6 bases and 4 bases respectively, with 18 bases between them. The CDR3 runs 15 residues. The CDR3 DNA is TGTGCCAGCAGGCCCGAGGATCGGGGAAGCTATGGCTACACCTTC. Amino acid sequence: CASRPEDRGSYGYTF.

CDR3 in DNA: TGTGCCAGCAGTTTATCGACCGGGCCTAACACTGAAGCTTTCTTT. It specifies CASSLSTGPNTEAFF. The rearrangement links TRBV27 to TRBJ1-1; the D is unclear. Per germline, CDR1 MNHEY and CDR2 SMNVEV (reference sequence). The CDR3 sequence is 15 residues long. The V and J ends lost 0 bases and 2 bases respectively, with 10 bases between them.

The V call is TRBV10-2, the J call TRBJ2-7; 8 bases line up with TRBD2. The CDR3 runs to 14 residues. With 8 bases clipped from V and 5 bases from J, the junction kept 11 bases outside the gene matches. Per the germline V gene, CDR1 is WSHSY and CDR2 is SAAADI. The CDR3 protein is CASSLLAGRDEQYF. The CDR3 bases are TGCGCCAGCTCCCTGTTAGCGGGGAGGGACGAGCAGTACTTC.

The chain is built from TRBV5-5 and TRBJ2-1, with D perhaps matching TRBD1 or TRBD2 (5 bases each). Trimming removed 2 bases at V and 7 bases at J, with 22 bases between. The CDR3 runs to 17 residues. Germline-derived CDR1 and CDR2 are SGHKS and YYEKEE (reference sequence). CDR3 loop: CASSFPLGRVPGNEQFF. The CDR3 DNA reads TGTGCCAGCAGCTTCCCCCTAGGCAGGGTCCCGGGGAATGAGCAGTTCTTC.

This chain uses TRBV5-4 with TRBJ2-5, with 10 bases fitting TRBD2. The germline CDR1 and CDR2 sequences are SGHNT and YYREEE (reference sequence). The CDR3 is made up of 14 amino acids. Trimming removed 3 bases from V and 6 bases from J; junction bases left unmatched: 5. CDR3 loop: CASSSSGSSQTQYF. DNA for the CDR3: TGTGCCAGCAGCTCTAGCGGGAGCTCGCAGACCCAGTACTTC.

This clonotype was seen a single time. The chain is built from TRBV20-1 and TRBJ2-1; D remains unclear. Trimming took 2 bases from V and 6 from J, leaving 8 bases between them. CDR1 and CDR2 from the germline V gene are DFQATT and SNEGSKA (reference sequence). The CDR3 covers 12 residues. CDR3 region: CSARKSSNEQFF. The CDR3 region has the DNA TGCAGTGCTAGAAAGTCTTCCAATGAGCAGTTCTTC.

The J gene is TRBJ1-1, the V gene TRBV25-1; 7 positions match TRBD1. The CDR3 has 14 residues. Germline loops: CDR1 MGHDK, CDR2 SYGVNS. The ends lost 7 bases at V and 1 base at J; junction bases unmatched: 6. The DNA of the CDR3 is TGTGCCAGCACCCTGACAGGGACGAACACTGAAGCTTTCTTT. Translating it yields CASTLTGTNTEAFF. The full variable domain, rest sourced from reference TRBV25-1 and TRBJ1-1, is EADIYQTPRYLVIGTGKKITLECSQTMGHDKMYWYQQDPGMELHLIHYSYGVNSTEKGDLSSESTVSRIRTEHFPLTLESARPSHTSQYLCASTLTGTNTEAFFGQGTRLTVV.

For the CDR3, the DNA is TGTGCCAGTACCCTAGCGGGGAGGATAGATACGCAGTATTTT. This translates into CASTLAGRIDTQYF. The V gene is TRBV19, the J gene TRBJ2-3; 9 bases are shared with TRBD2. The J segment lost 5 bases and the V segment lost 7 bases, leaving 7 bases of the junction unmatched. This CDR3 is 14 amino acids long. CDR1 is LNHDA and CDR2 is SQIVND in the germline V gene (reference sequence).

In nucleotides, the CDR3 is TGCGCCAGCAGCCAAAGTCCGGGGACCTCCTACGAGCAGTACTTC. Protein product: CASSQSPGTSYEQYF. The chain couples TRBV4-1 to TRBJ2-7; the D gene could be TRBD1 or TRBD2 (5 bases each). This CDR3 comprises 15 residues. V lost 2 bases and J 0 bases, leaving 11 bases between the germline ends. The germline V gene has CDR1 MGHRA and CDR2 YSYEKL.

J is TRBJ2-7 and V is TRBV7-2, with D unclear. This CDR3 has 12 amino acids. Between the trimmed V and J ends, which lost 6 bases and 3 bases, there was a span of 9 bases. The germline V gene has CDR1 SGHTA and CDR2 FQGNSA. Written as DNA, the CDR3 is TGTGCCAGCAGGCGATCTAACTACGAGCAGTACTTC. Translation gives CASRRSNYEQYF.

V gene TRBV30 combines with J gene TRBJ1-1, with a weak D call TRBD1 (5 bases). The V and J ends lost 8 bases and 4 bases respectively, with 14 bases between them. Germline CDR1 and CDR2: GTSNPN and SVGIG (reference sequence). This CDR3 spans 12 amino acids. The CDR3 DNA reads TGTGCCCGAGGACACTTGGGCACTGAAGCTTTCTTT. This translates into CARGHLGTEAFF.

This CDR3 reads CASRIQGAGNYGYTF. For the CDR3, the DNA is TGCGCCAGCAGGATACAGGGGGCTGGGAACTATGGCTACACCTTC. This chain uses TRBV5-1 with TRBJ1-2, with 9 bases fitting TRBD1. After removal of 5 bases from V and 2 bases from J, the junction contained 7 bases not matched to a gene. Per germline, CDR1 SGHRS and CDR2 YFSETQ. CDR3 length: 15 residues.

This clonotype has a single count. This chain uses TRBV3-1 with TRBJ2-7; D uncertain. V was pared by 1 base and J by 3 bases, with 4 bases between. The CDR3 loop spans 12 amino acids. The germline V gene has CDR1 LGHDT and CDR2 YNNKEL (reference sequence). In DNA, the CDR3 is TGTGCCAGCAGCCAAGTCATCTACGAGCAGTACTTC. It specifies CASSQVIYEQYF.

This chain joins TRBV28 and TRBJ1-2; D uncertain. The CDR3 is 13 amino acids. V was pared by 3 bases and J by 3 bases, with 8 bases between. Germline V CDR1 and CDR2: MDHEN, SYDVKM. CDR3 nucleotide sequence: TGTGCCAGCAGTTTTGGGCAGTACTATGGCTACACCTTC. Translation: CASSFGQYYGYTF.

V gene TRBV4-1 combines with J gene TRBJ1-5; 7 bases map to TRBD1. Germline loops: CDR1 MGHRA, CDR2 YSYEKL. V dropped 0 bases and J dropped 8; count of bases not matched to a gene: 7. This CDR3 contains 15 residues. CDR3 in DNA: TGCGCCAGCAGCCAAGAAGGAACAGGGGCTGAGCCCCAGCATTTT. Its protein product is CASSQEGTGAEPQHF.

The chain couples TRBV2 to TRBJ2-3; D is undetermined. CDR3 length: 12 residues. Germline V lookup: CDR1 SNHLY, CDR2 FYNNEI. V was cut by 7 bases and J by 7 bases, with 12 bases left in between. The CDR3 DNA reads as TGTGCCAGCAAAGGCCCGGGCCATACGCAGTATTTT. Translation gives CASKGPGHTQYF. The full variable domain, its missing parts supplied by reference TRBV2 and TRBJ2-3, is EPEVTQTPSHQVTQMGQEVILRCVPISNHLYFYWYRQILGQKVEFLVSFYNNEISEKSEIFDDQFSVERPDGSNFTLKIRSTKLEDSAMYFCASKGPGHTQYFGPGTRLTVL.

The chain uses TRBV30 and TRBJ1-1; possibly TRBD1 for D (5 bases). The CDR3 is 12 amino acids. Trimming shortened V by 7 bases and J by 0 bases, and 9 bases separated the two germline ends. CDR1 is GTSNPN and CDR2 is SVGIG in the germline V gene (reference sequence). CDR3 residues: CALGRLNTEAFF. The CDR3 bases are TGTGCCTTGGGACGGCTGAACACTGAAGCTTTCTTT.

This chain uses TRBV7-9 with TRBJ1-3; no firm D call. Germline V gene data show CDR1 as SEHNR and CDR2 as FQNEAQ (reference sequence). This CDR3 spans 15 amino acids. Trimming pared 3 bases from V and 3 bases from J, leaving 12 bases between. CDR3 sequence reads: CASSLYDGGGNTIYF. The CDR3 nucleotides are TGTGCCAGCAGCTTGTATGACGGAGGTGGAAACACCATATATTTT. The full variable domain, in which reference TRBV7-9 and TRBJ1-3 provide the parts outside the CDR3, is DTGVSQNPRHKITKRGQNVTFRCDPISEHNRLYWYRQTLGQGPEFLTYFQNEAQLEKSRLLSDRFSAERPKGSFSTLEIQRTEQGDSAMYLCASSLYDGGGNTIYFGEGSWLTVV.

The gene calls are TRBV20-1 and TRBJ2-7; D is ambiguous. The germline V gene encodes CDR1 DFQATT and CDR2 SNEGSKA (reference sequence). This CDR3 is built from 13 residues. The CDR3 loop is CSPRIRSSYEQYF. CDR3 coding DNA: TGCAGCCCAAGAATTCGGAGCTCCTACGAGCAGTACTTC.

This clonotype was counted a single time. This chain's CDR3 is CASSLSASGYEQYF. The DNA for the CDR3 is TGTGCCAGCAGCTTATCCGCTAGCGGCTACGAGCAGTACTTC. The rearrangement links TRBV7-2 to TRBJ2-7, with TRBD2 matching 7 bases. V lost 2 bases, J lost 3 bases, and 4 bases stayed unmatched. This CDR3 is 14 amino acids long. CDR1 and CDR2 (germline): SGHTA, FQGNSA.

The chain employs TRBV12-3 or TRBV12-4 and TRBJ1-1; D is unclear. The ends were cut back, 2 bases at V and 1 base at J, with 8 bases in the middle. The CDR3 has 14 residues. This CDR3 is CASSLLQSNTEAFF. The DNA of the CDR3 is TGTGCCAGCAGTTTACTACAATCGAACACTGAAGCTTTCTTT.

The chain carries TRBV20-1 and TRBJ2-5; maybe TRBD2 (6 bases). Trimming stripped 5 bases from V and 5 bases from J, with 21 bases between. The CDR3 sequence is 15 residues long. Germline V gives CDR1 DFQATT, CDR2 SNEGSKA (reference sequence). CDR3 protein: CSALDLRDSRETQYF. CDR3 in DNA: TGCAGTGCTCTCGATTTACGGGACTCGCGGGAGACCCAGTACTTC.